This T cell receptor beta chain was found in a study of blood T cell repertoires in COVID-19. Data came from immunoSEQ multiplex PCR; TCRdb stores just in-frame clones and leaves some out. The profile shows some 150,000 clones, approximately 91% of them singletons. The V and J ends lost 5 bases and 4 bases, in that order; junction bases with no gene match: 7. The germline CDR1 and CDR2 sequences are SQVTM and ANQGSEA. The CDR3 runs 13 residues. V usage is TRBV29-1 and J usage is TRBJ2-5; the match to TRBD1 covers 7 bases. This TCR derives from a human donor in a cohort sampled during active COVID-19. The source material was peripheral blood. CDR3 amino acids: CSVSQGRGETQYF. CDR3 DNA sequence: TGCAGCGTTTCACAGGGGCGCGGAGAGACCCAGTACTTC.